Shown below are 18 T cell receptor beta chains from a single sample sequenced in a study of T cell repertoires in cytomegalovirus infection. Their antigen targets remain unknown. TCRdb re-analysed the reads in MiXCR, keeping a single row per CDR3 protein. This table has approximately 990,000 distinct CDR3 sequences, approximately 30% appearing once. Here the sequenced sample was cultured CD8+ T cells from PBMCs, taken from culture after CMV antigen stimulation. These receptor sequences come from a human donor in good health (CMV status not recorded). Some clones in this sample may be carry-over from other donors' samples.

J is TRBJ2-7 and V is TRBV6-8, with 13 bases that match TRBD2. From germline, CDR1 is MNHGY and CDR2 SAAAGT. This CDR3 has 14 amino acids. The J segment lost 6 bases and the V segment lost 4 bases, leaving 3 bases of the junction unmatched. CDR3 protein: CASSSWTSGGEQYF. In DNA form, the CDR3 reads TGTGCCAGCAGTTCGTGGACTAGCGGGGGCGAGCAGTACTTC.

The table lists this clonotype with a few counts. This sequence joins TRBV5-6 and TRBJ2-1; 8 bases map to TRBD1. Per germline, CDR1 SGHDT and CDR2 YYEEEE. Trimming cost V 4 bases and J 3 bases; bases outside gene matches: 12. The CDR3 consists of 17 residues. The CDR3 nucleotides are TGTGCCAGCAGCGTCGAGCCAGGGGGCCCCTACTACAATGAGCAGTTCTTC. This sequence encodes CASSVEPGGPYYNEQFF. Variable domain in full (rest from reference TRBV5-6 and TRBJ2-1): DAGVTQSPTHLIKTRGQQVTLRCSPKSGHDTVSWYQQALGQGPQFIFQYYEEEERQRGNFPDRFSGHQFPNYSSELNVNALLLGDSALYLCASSVEPGGPYYNEQFFGPGTRLTVL.

This sequence joins TRBV19 and TRBJ1-2; 9 nucleotides line up with TRBD1. The CDR3 spans 14 residues. V shed 7 bases, J shed 6 bases, and the junction held 9 bases outside the gene matches. Germline V gene data show CDR1 as LNHDA and CDR2 as SQIVND (reference sequence). CDR3 protein: CASIAGTGKDGYTF. In nucleotides, the CDR3 is TGTGCCAGTATCGCCGGGACAGGGAAAGATGGCTACACCTTC.

The sample holds a few counts of this clonotype. The chain has TRBV25-1 and TRBJ1-1; perhaps TRBD1 as D (5 bases). Germline-derived CDR1 and CDR2 are MGHDK and SYGVNS. The V end lost 4 bases, the J end lost 11 bases, and 11 bases lay between the germline ends. The CDR3 sequence is 11 residues long. Written as DNA, the CDR3 is TGTGCCAGCAGTGTTGGGGCGAGGGCTTTCTTT. Protein product: CASSVGARAFF. Using reference TRBV25-1 and TRBJ1-1 for the parts outside the CDR3, the full variable domain is EADIYQTPRYLVIGTGKKITLECSQTMGHDKMYWYQQDPGMELHLIHYSYGVNSTEKGDLSSESTVSRIRTEHFPLTLESARPSHTSQYLCASSVGARAFFGQGTRLTVV.

Comments on this clonotype: This may be a read error: a much more frequent sequence differs by one nucleotide. The chain carries TRBV7-6 and TRBJ1-4; perhaps TRBD1 as D (6 bases). The CDR3 loop spans 15 amino acids. Per the germline V gene, CDR1 is SGHVS and CDR2 is FNYEAQ. This CDR3 reads CAGSLEDSLNEKLFF. The CDR3, as DNA: TGTGCCGGCAGCTTAGAGGACAGCCTTAATGAAAAACTGTTTTTT.

J is TRBJ2-1 and V is TRBV7-2, with 9 bases lining up with TRBD2. The CDR3 has 10 residues. The junction had 3 bases not matched to a gene; V was cut back by 6 bases and J by 15 bases. CDR1 SGHTA and CDR2 FQGNSA come from the germline V gene. The CDR3 spells CASRGLALFF. In DNA form, the CDR3 reads TGTGCCAGCAGGGGACTAGCCTTGTTCTTC.

The V and J genes are TRBV6-5 and TRBJ2-5, with a tentative D call TRBD2 (6 bases). The CDR3 is 16 amino acids. The V gene lost 5 bases and the J gene lost 2 bases, with 18 bases spanning the gap. CDR1 is MNHEY and CDR2 is SVGAGI in the germline V gene. As DNA, the CDR3 is TGTGCCAGCAGTGATCCCCCTCCAGGGACTCAAGAGACCCAGTACTTC. It encodes CASSDPPPGTQETQYF.

The chain uses TRBV7-8 and TRBJ1-1; D is perhaps TRBD1 (5 bases). Trimming removed 3 bases at V and 3 bases at J, with 14 bases between. Germline lookup yields CDR1 SGHVS and CDR2 FQNEAQ. The CDR3 runs 15 residues. The CDR3 DNA follows: TGTGCCAGCAGCTTGCCTTCGGGGGTATACACTGAAGCTTTCTTT. This gives the protein CASSLPSGVYTEAFF.

The chain recombines TRBV6-5 with TRBJ2-3; D is undetermined. Germline loops: CDR1 MNHEY, CDR2 SVGAGI. V was cut by 2 bases and J by 3 bases, with 6 bases left in between. CDR3 size: 13 residues. CDR3 protein: CASSYKGTDTQYF. The CDR3 nucleotides are TGTGCCAGCAGTTACAAAGGGACAGATACGCAGTATTTT.

On this clonotype: A read error may explain this, as a much larger clone is one base away. This CDR3 is missing its conserved last phenylalanine or tryptophan, likely due to a read error. The rearrangement links TRBV7-6 to TRBJ2-7; 7 positions match TRBD1. CDR1 is SGHVS, CDR2 FNYEAQ, per germline. V trimming: 5 bases; J trimming: 3 bases; junction bases outside the gene matches: 4. The CDR3 covers 13 residues. Here the CDR3 reads CASSPGQDYEQYI. In DNA, the CDR3 is TGTGCCAGCAGCCCCGGACAGGACTACGAGCAGTACATC.

The chain links TRBV5-6 to TRBJ2-3, with 8 bases lining up with TRBD1. In germline, CDR1 is SGHDT, CDR2 YYEEEE. Trimming took 3 bases from V and 4 from J; bases not matched to a gene: 4. CDR3 length equals 14 residues. The CDR3 region has the DNA TGTGCCAGCAGCTGGGGGGACAGGTCAGATACGCAGTATTTT. Translated: CASSWGDRSDTQYF.

The chain links TRBV6-2 or TRBV6-3 to TRBJ1-1; D not certain. CDR3 length: 14 residues. The germline V gene encodes CDR1 MNHEY and CDR2 SVGEGT. Trimming stripped 6 bases from V and 3 bases from J, with 14 bases between. The CDR3 reads CASSPVDTYTEAFF. The CDR3 region has the DNA TGTGCCAGCAGCCCAGTCGACACGTACACTGAAGCTTTCTTT.

This clonotype occurred many times. J is TRBJ2-5 and V is TRBV7-2; TRBD1 might be the D (6 bases). CDR3 length equals 16 residues. Germline CDR1 is SGHTA and CDR2 is FQGNSA. Trimming stripped 6 bases from V and 2 bases from J, with 19 bases between. The CDR3 DNA is TGTGCCAGCAGGCCCTCGCAGGGGAAATGGCAAGAGACCCAGTACTTC. This encodes CASRPSQGKWQETQYF.

The genes are TRBV27 and TRBJ1-1; no firm D call. This CDR3 spans 13 amino acids. In germline, CDR1 is MNHEY, CDR2 SMNVEV (reference sequence). The germline V and J ends were trimmed by 6 bases and 2 bases, with 10 bases remaining between them. CDR3 residues: CASSRTRNTEAFF. DNA for the CDR3: TGTGCCAGCAGCCGCACCAGAAACACTGAAGCTTTCTTT.

The rearrangement uses TRBV5-5 and TRBJ2-1; D not certain. CDR3 length equals 11 residues. Trimming stripped 4 bases from V and 10 bases from J, with 9 bases between. CDR1 is SGHKS and CDR2 is YYEKEE in the germline V gene (reference sequence). The CDR3 DNA sequence: TGTGCCAGCAGCCGTACATGGGAGCAGTTCTTC. Translating it yields CASSRTWEQFF.

This clonotype was recorded at least ten times. The V and J genes are TRBV7-6 and TRBJ2-3; 8 bases match TRBD2. CDR1 and CDR2 from the germline V gene are SGHVS and FNYEAQ. This CDR3 has 17 residues. J lost 1 base, V lost 1 base, and 7 bases had no gene match. CDR3 residues: CASSLGPAGGRTDTQYF. The CDR3 nucleotides read TGTGCCAGCAGCTTAGGGCCGGCGGGGGGCCGCACAGATACGCAGTATTTT.

This clonotype occurred many times. V gene TRBV7-3 combines with J gene TRBJ2-1, with a tentative D call TRBD2 (6 bases). Trimming cost V 5 bases and J 2 bases, with 10 bases left between them. The CDR3 has 14 amino acids. The V gene's germline CDR1 is SGHTA and CDR2 FQGTGA. CDR3 residues: CASSPPGAYNEQFF. The CDR3 nucleotides are TGTGCCAGCAGCCCCCCGGGGGCCTACAATGAGCAGTTCTTC.

On this clonotype: This may stem from a read error, because a much larger clone lies one nucleotide away. This chain links TRBV7-8 with TRBJ2-5; D may be TRBD1 or TRBD2 (5 bases each). CDR1 SGHVS and CDR2 FQNEAQ come from the germline V gene. Trimming removed 5 bases from V and 1 base from J, with 14 bases in between. The CDR3 totals 15 residues. The CDR3 nucleotides are TGTGCCAGCAGCCTCCTTCTGGGACGCCAAGAGACCCAGTACTTC. Its translation is CASSLLLGRQETQYF.